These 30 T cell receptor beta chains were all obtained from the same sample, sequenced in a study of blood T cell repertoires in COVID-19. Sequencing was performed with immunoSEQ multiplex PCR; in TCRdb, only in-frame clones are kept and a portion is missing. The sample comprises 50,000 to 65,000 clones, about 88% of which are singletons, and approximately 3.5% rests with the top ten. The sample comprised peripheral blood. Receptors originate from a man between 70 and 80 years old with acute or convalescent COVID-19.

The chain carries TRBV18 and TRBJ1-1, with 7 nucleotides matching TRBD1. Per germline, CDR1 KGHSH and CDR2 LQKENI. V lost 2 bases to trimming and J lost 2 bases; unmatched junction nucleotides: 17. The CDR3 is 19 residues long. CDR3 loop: CASSPTSLTGSKLNTEAFF. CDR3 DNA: TGTGCCAGCTCACCAACTAGTTTGACAGGGTCTAAGTTAAACACTGAAGCTTTCTTT.

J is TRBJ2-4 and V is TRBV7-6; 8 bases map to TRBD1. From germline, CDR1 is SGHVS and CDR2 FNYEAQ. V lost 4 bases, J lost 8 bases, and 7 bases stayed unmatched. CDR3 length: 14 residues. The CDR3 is CASSSPDRADIQYF. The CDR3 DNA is TGTGCCAGCAGCTCCCCGGACAGGGCGGACATTCAGTACTTC.

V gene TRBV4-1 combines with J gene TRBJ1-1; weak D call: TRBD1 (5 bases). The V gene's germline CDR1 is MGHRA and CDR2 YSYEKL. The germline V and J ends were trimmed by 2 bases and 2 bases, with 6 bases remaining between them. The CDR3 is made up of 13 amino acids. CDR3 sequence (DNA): TGCGCCAGCAGCCAAACAGGAAACACTGAAGCTTTCTTT. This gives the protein CASSQTGNTEAFF.

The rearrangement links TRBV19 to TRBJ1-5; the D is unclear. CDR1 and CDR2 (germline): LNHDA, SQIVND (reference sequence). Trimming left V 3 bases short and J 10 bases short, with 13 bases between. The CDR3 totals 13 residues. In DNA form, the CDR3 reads TGTGCCAGTAGTATTTTAAAGGCGGTCCCCCAGCATTTT. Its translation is CASSILKAVPQHF.

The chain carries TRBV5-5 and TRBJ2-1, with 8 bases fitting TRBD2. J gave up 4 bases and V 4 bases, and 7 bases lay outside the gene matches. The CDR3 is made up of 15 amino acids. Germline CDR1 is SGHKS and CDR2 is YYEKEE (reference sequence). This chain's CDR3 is CASSRLAGGYNEQFF. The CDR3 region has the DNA TGTGCCAGCAGCCGGCTGGCGGGGGGATACAATGAGCAGTTCTTC.

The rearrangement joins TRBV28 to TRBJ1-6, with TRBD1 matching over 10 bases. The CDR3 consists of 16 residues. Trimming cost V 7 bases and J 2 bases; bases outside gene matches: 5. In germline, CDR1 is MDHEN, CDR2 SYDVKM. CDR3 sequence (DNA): TGTGCCAGCACCGGAGGACAGGGGGCCTATAATTCACCCCTCCACTTT. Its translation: CASTGGQGAYNSPLHF.

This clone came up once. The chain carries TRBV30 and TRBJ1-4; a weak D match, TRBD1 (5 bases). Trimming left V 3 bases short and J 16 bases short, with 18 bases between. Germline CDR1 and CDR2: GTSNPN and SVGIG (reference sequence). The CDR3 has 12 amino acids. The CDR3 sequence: CAWSTQTGVPFF. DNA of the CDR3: TGTGCCTGGAGCACCCAGACGGGGGTGCCGTTTTTT.

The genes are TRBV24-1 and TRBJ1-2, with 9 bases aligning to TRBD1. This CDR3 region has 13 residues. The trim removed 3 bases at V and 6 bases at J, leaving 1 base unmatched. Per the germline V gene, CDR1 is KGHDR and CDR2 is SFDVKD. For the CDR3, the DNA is TGTGCCACCAGTGATCGGACAGGGGATGGCTACACCTTC. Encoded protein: CATSDRTGDGYTF.

The CDR3 bases are TGTGCCAGTAGTATACCCCCATCGGGTGAGCAGTTCTTC. This encodes CASSIPPSGEQFF. J is TRBJ2-1 and V is TRBV19; D unclear. Germline V gene lookup returns CDR1 LNHDA and CDR2 SQIVND (reference sequence). Trimming took 2 bases from V and 9 from J, leaving 11 bases between them. The CDR3 covers 13 residues.

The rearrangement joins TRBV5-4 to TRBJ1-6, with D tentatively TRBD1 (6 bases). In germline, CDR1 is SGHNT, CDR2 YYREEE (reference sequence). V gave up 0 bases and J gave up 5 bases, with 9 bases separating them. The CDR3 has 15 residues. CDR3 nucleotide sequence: TGTGCCAGCAGCTTGGGACCAGGGGATAATTCACCCCTCCACTTT. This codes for CASSLGPGDNSPLHF.

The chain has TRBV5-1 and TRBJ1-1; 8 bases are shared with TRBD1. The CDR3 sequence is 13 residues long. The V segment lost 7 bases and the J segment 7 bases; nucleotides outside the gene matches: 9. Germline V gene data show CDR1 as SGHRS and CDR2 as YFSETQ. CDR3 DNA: TGCGCCAGCGGAGGATCAGGGGGCCATGAAGCTTTCTTT. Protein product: CASGGSGGHEAFF.

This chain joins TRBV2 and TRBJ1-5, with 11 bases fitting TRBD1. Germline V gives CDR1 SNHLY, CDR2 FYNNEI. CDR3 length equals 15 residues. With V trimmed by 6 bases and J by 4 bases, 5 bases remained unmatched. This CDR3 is CASSGQGAPNQPQHF. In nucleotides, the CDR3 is TGTGCCAGCAGCGGACAGGGGGCCCCGAATCAGCCCCAGCATTTT.

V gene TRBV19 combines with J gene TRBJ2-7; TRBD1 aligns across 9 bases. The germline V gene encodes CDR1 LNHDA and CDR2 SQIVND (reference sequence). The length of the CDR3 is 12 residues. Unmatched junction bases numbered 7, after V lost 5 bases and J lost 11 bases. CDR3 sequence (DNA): TGTGCCAGTAGTCCAGCCGGGACAGGGAAGTACTTC. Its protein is CASSPAGTGKYF.

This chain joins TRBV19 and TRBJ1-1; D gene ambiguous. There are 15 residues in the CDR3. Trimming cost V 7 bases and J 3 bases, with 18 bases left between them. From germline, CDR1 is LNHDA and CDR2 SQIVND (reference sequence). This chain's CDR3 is CASTPGRGKDTEAFF. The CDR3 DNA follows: TGTGCCAGTACCCCGGGGAGAGGGAAGGACACTGAAGCTTTCTTT.

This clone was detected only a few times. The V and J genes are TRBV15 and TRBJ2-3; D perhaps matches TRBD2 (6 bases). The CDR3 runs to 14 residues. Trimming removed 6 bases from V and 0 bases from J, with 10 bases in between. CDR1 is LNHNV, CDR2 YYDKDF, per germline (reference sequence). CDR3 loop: CATRRRGSTDTQYF. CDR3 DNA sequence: TGTGCCACCAGGCGGAGGGGAAGCACAGATACGCAGTATTTT.

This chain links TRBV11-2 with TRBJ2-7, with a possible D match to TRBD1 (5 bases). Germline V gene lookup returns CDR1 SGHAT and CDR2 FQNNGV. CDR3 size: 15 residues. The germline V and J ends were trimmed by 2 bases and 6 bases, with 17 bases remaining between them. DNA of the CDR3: TGTGCCAGCAGCTTATTTTTGCCAGGGTTCTCCGAGCAGTACTTC. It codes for CASSLFLPGFSEQYF.

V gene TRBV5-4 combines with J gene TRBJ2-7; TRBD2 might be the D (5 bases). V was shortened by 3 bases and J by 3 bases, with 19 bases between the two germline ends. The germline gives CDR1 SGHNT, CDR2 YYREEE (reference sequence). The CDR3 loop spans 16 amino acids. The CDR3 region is CASSSGTGVSIYEQYF. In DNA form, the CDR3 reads TGTGCCAGCAGCTCTGGTACCGGGGTCAGCATCTACGAGCAGTACTTC.

In nucleotides, the CDR3 is TGTGCCAGCAGTGAAGGCCGGGGGTACGGGGAGCTGTTTTTT. Residues: CASSEGRGYGELFF. V gene TRBV2 combines with J gene TRBJ2-2, with D perhaps TRBD2 (6 bases). Between the trimmed V and J ends, which lost 1 base and 7 bases, there was a span of 10 bases. CDR3 length: 14 residues. The V gene's germline CDR1 is SNHLY and CDR2 FYNNEI.

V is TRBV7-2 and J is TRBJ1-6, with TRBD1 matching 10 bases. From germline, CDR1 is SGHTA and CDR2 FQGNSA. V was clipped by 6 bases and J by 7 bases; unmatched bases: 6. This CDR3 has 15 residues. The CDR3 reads CASRPRQGANSPLHF. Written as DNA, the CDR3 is TGTGCCAGCAGACCTAGACAGGGGGCGAATTCACCCCTCCACTTT.

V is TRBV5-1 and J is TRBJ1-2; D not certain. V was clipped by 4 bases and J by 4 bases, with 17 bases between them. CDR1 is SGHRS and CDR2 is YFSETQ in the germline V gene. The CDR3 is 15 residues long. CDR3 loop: CASSLAEGPIYGYTF. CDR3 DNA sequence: TGCGCCAGCAGCCTGGCAGAGGGCCCTATCTATGGCTACACCTTC.

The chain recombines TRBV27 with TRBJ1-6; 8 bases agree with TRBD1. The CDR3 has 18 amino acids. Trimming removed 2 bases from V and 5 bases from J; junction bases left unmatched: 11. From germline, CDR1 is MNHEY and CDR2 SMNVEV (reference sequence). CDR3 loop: CASSLLPGQGADNSPLHF. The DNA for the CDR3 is TGTGCCAGCAGTTTACTTCCAGGACAGGGCGCGGATAATTCACCCCTCCACTTT.

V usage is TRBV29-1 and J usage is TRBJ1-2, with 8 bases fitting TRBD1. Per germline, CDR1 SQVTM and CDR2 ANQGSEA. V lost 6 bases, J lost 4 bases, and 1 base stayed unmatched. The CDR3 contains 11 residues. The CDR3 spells CSVGTGYGYTF. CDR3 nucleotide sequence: TGCAGCGTCGGGACAGGCTATGGCTACACCTTC.

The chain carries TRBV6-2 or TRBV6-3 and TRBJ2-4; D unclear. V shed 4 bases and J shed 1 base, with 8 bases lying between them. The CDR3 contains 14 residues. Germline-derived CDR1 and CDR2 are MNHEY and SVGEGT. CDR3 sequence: CASSWQAAKNIQYF. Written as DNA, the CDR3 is TGTGCCAGCAGTTGGCAGGCGGCCAAAAACATTCAGTACTTC.

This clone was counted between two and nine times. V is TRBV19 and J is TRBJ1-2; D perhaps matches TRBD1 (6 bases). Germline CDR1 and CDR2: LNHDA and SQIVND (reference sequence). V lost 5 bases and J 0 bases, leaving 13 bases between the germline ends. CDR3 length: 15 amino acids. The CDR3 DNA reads TGTGCCAGTAGTGTGACAGGCCTTACTAACTATGGCTACACCTTC. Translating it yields CASSVTGLTNYGYTF.

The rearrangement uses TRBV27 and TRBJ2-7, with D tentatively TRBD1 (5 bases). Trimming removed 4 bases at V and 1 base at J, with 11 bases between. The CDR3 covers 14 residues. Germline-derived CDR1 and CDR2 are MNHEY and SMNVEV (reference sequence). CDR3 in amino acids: CASSSLDRSYEQYF. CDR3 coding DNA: TGTGCCAGCAGTTCCCTCGACAGATCCTACGAGCAGTACTTC.

CDR3 region: CASTGKMGARNTEAFF. In DNA form, the CDR3 reads TGTGCCAGTACGGGCAAAATGGGGGCCAGGAACACTGAAGCTTTCTTT. The V and J genes are TRBV19 and TRBJ1-1; TRBD1 is a possible D gene (6 bases). The germline V and J ends were trimmed by 7 bases and 1 base, with 19 bases remaining between them. Germline values: CDR1 LNHDA, CDR2 SQIVND (reference sequence). The length of the CDR3 is 16 residues.

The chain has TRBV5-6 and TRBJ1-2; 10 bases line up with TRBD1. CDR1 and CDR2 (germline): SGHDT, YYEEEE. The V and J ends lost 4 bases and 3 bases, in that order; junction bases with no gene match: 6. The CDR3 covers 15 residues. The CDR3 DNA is TGTGCCAGCAGCCCGACCGGGACAGGGGACTATGGCTACACCTTC. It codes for CASSPTGTGDYGYTF.

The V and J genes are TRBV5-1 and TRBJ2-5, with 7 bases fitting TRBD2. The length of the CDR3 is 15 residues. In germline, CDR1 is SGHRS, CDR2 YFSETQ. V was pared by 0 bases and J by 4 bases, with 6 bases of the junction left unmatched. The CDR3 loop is CASSLGLAVLETQYF. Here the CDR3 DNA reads TGCGCCAGCAGCTTGGGGCTAGCGGTATTAGAGACCCAGTACTTC. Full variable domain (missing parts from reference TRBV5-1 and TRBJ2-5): KAGVTQTPRYLIKTRGQQVTLSCSPISGHRSVSWYQQTPGQGLQFLFEYFSETQRNKGNFPGRFSGRQFSNSRSEMNVSTLELGDSALYLCASSLGLAVLETQYFGPGTRLLVL.

In DNA form, the CDR3 reads TGTGCCAGCAGCCCAGCGGGAGGGGAGAACACCGGGGAGCTGTTTTTT. As protein: CASSPAGGENTGELFF. The gene calls are TRBV7-2 and TRBJ2-2; 10 positions agree with TRBD2. The V segment lost 5 bases and the J segment 1 base; nucleotides outside the gene matches: 4. Germline V CDR1 and CDR2: SGHTA, FQGNSA. CDR3 length: 16 residues.

The CDR3 region has the DNA TGTGCCAGTAGTTACTCCAACAATTCACCCCTCCACTTT. Translated: CASSYSNNSPLHF. The chain couples TRBV19 to TRBJ1-6; D not certain. The CDR3 totals 13 residues. V was trimmed by 5 bases and J by 7 bases, leaving 9 bases between them. The germline gives CDR1 LNHDA, CDR2 SQIVND (reference sequence).